These 2 T cell receptor beta chains were sequenced from one sample in a study of cytomegalovirus exposure and HLA in healthy donors. This table comes from immunoSEQ multiplex PCR, and its TCRdb copy is limited to in-frame clones, with some not included. This sample has some 250,000 clones, with about 86% found just once. The sequenced material came from PBMCs. Receptors originate from a woman aged 25-40 years in good health and CMV-seropositive.

The rearrangement links TRBV2 to TRBJ2-1; the D is unclear. Germline CDR1 reads SNHLY; CDR2 reads FYNNEI. Trimming took 3 bases from V and 7 from J, leaving 16 bases between them. The CDR3 has 15 amino acids. CDR3 sequence: CASSEQDLLVNEQFF. CDR3 DNA sequence: TGTGCCAGCAGTGAGCAAGACCTGCTAGTAAATGAGCAGTTCTTC.

The chain employs TRBV11-3 and TRBJ2-5; 7 bases line up with TRBD2. V trimming: 3 bases; J trimming: 7 bases; junction bases outside the gene matches: 8. The germline gives CDR1 SGHNT, CDR2 YENEEA. The CDR3 has 14 residues. The chain's CDR3 is CASSFGLVEGTQYF. In DNA, the CDR3 is TGTGCCAGCAGCTTCGGACTAGTGGAAGGGACCCAGTACTTC.